The 15 T cell receptor beta chains below were found in one sample sequenced in a study of early T cells in non-severe SARS-CoV-2 infection. TCRdb analysed the 5' RACE reads with MiXCR anew, one entry per CDR3 protein. The table records about 61,000 distinct CDR3 sequences, around 12% of them present only once. This material consisted of whole blood, taken at baseline. The receptors stem from an adult who was a healthcare worker with PCR-confirmed SARS-CoV-2 infection or an uninfected control (not recorded which). The donor label of this sample is uncertain.

The table lists this clonotype with many counts. This sequence joins TRBV3-1 and TRBJ2-5; D remains unclear. V gave up 7 bases and J gave up 4 bases, with 7 bases separating them. In germline, CDR1 is LGHDT, CDR2 YNNKEL (reference sequence). CDR3 length: 11 amino acids. CDR3 in DNA: TGTGCCAGCAAAGCAGGAGAGACCCAGTACTTC. It specifies CASKAGETQYF.

CDR3 loop: CASSPTRGGQETQYF. Written as DNA, the CDR3 is TGTGCCAGCAGTCCCACACGGGGAGGGCAAGAGACCCAGTACTTC. J is TRBJ2-5 and V is TRBV28, with 7 bases aligning to TRBD2. This CDR3 is built from 15 residues. V shed 5 bases and J 2 bases; nucleotides not matched to a gene: 8. The germline V gene has CDR1 MDHEN and CDR2 SYDVKM.

This clonotype appeared a few times. The rearrangement links TRBV7-9 to TRBJ2-5; the D gene is possibly TRBD1 (5 bases). Germline V gene lookup returns CDR1 SEHNR and CDR2 FQNEAQ (reference sequence). The ends were cut back, 2 bases at V and 7 bases at J, with 14 bases in the middle. This CDR3 contains 14 residues. CDR3 sequence reads: CASSLSRPQGTQYF. The DNA of the CDR3 is TGTGCCAGCAGCTTATCCCGGCCGCAGGGGACCCAGTACTTC.

V gene TRBV24-1 combines with J gene TRBJ2-2; D may be TRBD1 (6 bases). Trimming shortened V by 9 bases and J by 2 bases, and 9 bases separated the two germline ends. Germline assignment: CDR1 KGHDR and CDR2 SFDVKD. CDR3 size: 13 residues. This CDR3 reads CATQGQNTGELFF. Here the CDR3 DNA reads TGTGCCACCCAGGGACAAAACACCGGGGAGCTGTTTTTT.

This clonotype turned up a few times. The CDR3, as DNA: TGTGCCAGTACCTCGCGGGGGGCCAAGACCCAGTACTTC. As protein: CASTSRGAKTQYF. This sequence joins TRBV19 and TRBJ2-5; 8 positions agree with TRBD2. This CDR3 spans 13 amino acids. J was trimmed by 6 bases and V by 7 bases; bases with no gene match: 7. Germline V gene data show CDR1 as LNHDA and CDR2 as SQIVND (reference sequence).

This clonotype was observed at least ten times. This chain connects TRBV18 to TRBJ2-3; D might be TRBD2 (6 bases). V was cut by 6 bases and J by 12 bases, with 28 bases left in between. Germline assignment: CDR1 KGHSH and CDR2 LQKENI. CDR3 length: 16 residues. The CDR3: CASSTRNGTRWGVQYF. CDR3 DNA sequence: TGTGCCAGCTCGACTCGGAACGGGACTCGCTGGGGGGTACAGTATTTT.

This clonotype was recorded at least ten times. The rearrangement joins TRBV7-3 to TRBJ1-1, with TRBD1 identical over 8 bases. The CDR3 sequence is 13 residues long. Germline V gene lookup returns CDR1 SGHTA and CDR2 FQGTGA. J was trimmed by 4 bases and V by 5 bases; bases with no gene match: 3. Here the CDR3 reads CASSPGGGTEAFF. The CDR3 DNA follows: TGTGCCAGCAGCCCAGGGGGCGGCACTGAAGCTTTCTTT.

V gene TRBV7-7 combines with J gene TRBJ2-5, with 8 positions matching TRBD1. CDR1 and CDR2 from the germline V gene are SSHAT and FNYEAQ (reference sequence). After removal of 5 bases from V and 2 bases from J, the junction contained 4 bases not matched to a gene. CDR3 size: 14 residues. As DNA, the CDR3 is TGTGCCAGCAGCGCAGGGACAGGACAAGAGACCCAGTACTTC. Amino acids: CASSAGTGQETQYF.

This clonotype has only a few counts. V gene TRBV3-1 combines with J gene TRBJ1-2; 9 bases are a match to TRBD1. With V trimmed by 6 bases and J by 6 bases, 5 bases remained unmatched. CDR1 is LGHDT, CDR2 YNNKEL, per germline (reference sequence). The CDR3 is made up of 13 amino acids. For the CDR3, the DNA is TGTGCCAGCAGACTGGACAGGGGTAATGGCTACACCTTC. It yields the protein CASRLDRGNGYTF.

This clonotype showed up just a few times. The chain joins TRBV19 to TRBJ1-1, with D uncertain. In germline, CDR1 is LNHDA, CDR2 SQIVND (reference sequence). The V and J ends lost 11 bases and 1 base respectively, with 11 bases between them. This CDR3 is 12 amino acids long. CDR3 DNA sequence: TGTGCCTCGGACGATACGAACACTGAAGCTTTCTTT. This codes for CASDDTNTEAFF.

This clonotype was seen at least ten times. V usage is TRBV12-3 or TRBV12-4 and J usage is TRBJ1-6, with D possibly TRBD1 on 5 matching bases. V shed 2 bases and J shed 10 bases, with 9 bases lying between them. CDR3 length equals 13 residues. DNA for the CDR3: TGTGCCAGCAGTTTAATGGGGGTGTCACCCCTCCACTTT. It translates to CASSLMGVSPLHF.

The chain carries TRBV12-3 or TRBV12-4 and TRBJ1-2; D may be TRBD1 (5 bases). This CDR3 has 18 residues. The V end lost 2 bases, the J end lost 1 base, and 20 bases lay between the germline ends. CDR3 DNA: TGTGCCAGCAGTTTATCCGTCGGTCAGGGATCACTTAACTATGGCTACACCTTC. This sequence encodes CASSLSVGQGSLNYGYTF.

The table lists this clonotype with many counts. The chain uses TRBV20-1 and TRBJ1-2; 7 nucleotides line up with TRBD1. J lost 6 bases, V lost 5 bases, and 15 bases had no gene match. Germline CDR1 reads DFQATT; CDR2 reads SNEGSKA (reference sequence). This CDR3 contains 15 residues. The CDR3 is CSAPRQGRAGNGYTF. In DNA, the CDR3 is TGCAGTGCTCCTCGACAGGGTCGCGCGGGGAATGGCTACACCTTC.

V is TRBV12-3 or TRBV12-4 and J is TRBJ2-3; 12 positions match TRBD2. The CDR3 has 19 amino acids. After removal of 3 bases from V and 3 bases from J, the junction contained 13 bases not matched to a gene. As DNA, the CDR3 is TGTGCCAGCAGTTTTAAGGTGTCTAGCGGGGGGGCCTTGACAGATACGCAGTATTTT. Residues: CASSFKVSSGGALTDTQYF.

J is TRBJ2-7 and V is TRBV11-2; no clear D. The CDR3 totals 14 residues. Trimming left V 3 bases short and J 5 bases short, with 14 bases between. Germline assignment: CDR1 SGHAT and CDR2 FQNNGV. The DNA for the CDR3 is TGTGCCAGCAGCTTCCCAAGGTTCGTGGACGAGCAGTACGTC. This encodes CASSFPRFVDEQYV.